Shown below are 18 T cell receptor beta chains from a single sample sequenced in a study of Graves' ophthalmopathy and Graves' hyperthyroidism. Beta-chain TCR CDR3 regions were amplified from RNA transcripts. HTBI primers primed a first-round RT-PCR, and a second-round multiplex PCR followed. TCRdb used MiXCR to reprocess the multiplex PCR reads, holding one entry per CDR3 protein. Of 300,000 or so distinct CDR3 sequences listed, 17% are singletons. Sequencing was done on a sample of peripheral blood. These receptors were obtained from an adult man with Graves' ophthalmopathy.

This clonotype was counted at least ten times. The chain carries TRBV12-3 or TRBV12-4 and TRBJ1-1; D unclear. The CDR3 covers 12 residues. The germline V and J ends were trimmed by 6 bases and 3 bases, with 8 bases remaining between them. CDR3 sequence reads: CASRPRDTEAFF. DNA for the CDR3: TGTGCCAGCAGACCGAGGGACACTGAAGCTTTCTTT.

This clonotype was found many times. The chain links TRBV6-5 to TRBJ1-5, with a tentative D call TRBD1 (5 bases). The CDR3 has 16 residues. Trimming took off 6 bases at V and 5 bases at J, with 20 bases between the two ends. The germline CDR1 and CDR2 sequences are MNHEY and SVGAGI. In nucleotides, the CDR3 is TGTGCCAGCAGGGGGGGTGGGGTCCCTACCGATCAGCCCCAGCATTTT. Translation: CASRGGGVPTDQPQHF.

This clonotype has just a few counts. A single base separates this from a much larger clone, so it may be a read error. V gene TRBV5-1 combines with J gene TRBJ1-1; a possible D gene is TRBD1 (5 bases). The CDR3 has 15 residues. The V end was cut by 4 bases, the J end by 6 bases, with 19 bases between. Germline V gives CDR1 SGHRS, CDR2 YFSETQ. CDR3 residues: CASSLRAGVGSEAFF. The CDR3 DNA reads as TGCGCCAGCAGCCTCAGGGCGGGGGTCGGCTCTGAAGCTTTCTTT.

There are a few counts of this clonotype. This chain connects TRBV30 to TRBJ2-7; no clear D. V was shortened by 1 base and J by 3 bases, with 19 bases between the two germline ends. The CDR3 is made up of 16 amino acids. Germline V gene lookup returns CDR1 GTSNPN and CDR2 SVGIG (reference sequence). The CDR3 region is CAWSEGIGLWGYEQYF. The CDR3 DNA reads as TGTGCCTGGAGTGAAGGTATAGGTCTTTGGGGCTACGAGCAGTACTTC. The full variable domain, with the rest looked up from reference TRBV30 and TRBJ2-7, is SQTIHQWPATLVQPVGSPLSLECTVEGTSNPNLYWYRQAAGRGLQLLFYSVGIGQISSEVPQNLSASRPQDRQFILSSKKLLLSDSGFYLCAWSEGIGLWGYEQYFGPGTRLTVT.

This clonotype was seen repeatedly, ten times or more. The genes are TRBV6-5 and TRBJ2-5; 9 positions agree with TRBD2. Germline V gene sequence: CDR1 MNHEY, CDR2 SVGAGI. Trimming at V came to 5 bases and at J to 4 bases, leaving 5 bases not matched to a gene. There are 14 residues in the CDR3. The CDR3 sequence is CASSLVAGVETQYF. CDR3 nucleotide sequence: TGTGCCAGCAGTCTGGTAGCGGGGGTAGAGACCCAGTACTTC.

The J gene is TRBJ2-7, the V gene TRBV20-1; 7 bases are shared with TRBD2. The CDR3 sequence is 16 residues long. Trimming took 3 bases from V and 0 from J; bases not matched to a gene: 11. Germline values: CDR1 DFQATT, CDR2 SNEGSKA (reference sequence). The CDR3 sequence is CSASWGGAGYSYEQYF. DNA of the CDR3: TGCAGTGCTAGTTGGGGGGGAGCAGGCTACTCCTACGAGCAGTACTTC.

In its sample, this clonotype was seen many times. J is TRBJ2-5 and V is TRBV7-8; D remains ambiguous. Per germline, CDR1 SGHVS and CDR2 FQNEAQ. Trimming pared 2 bases from V and 5 bases from J, leaving 9 bases between. There are 13 residues in the CDR3. CDR3 amino acids: CASSLRFGETQYF. The CDR3 DNA is TGTGCCAGCAGCTTACGGTTCGGGGAGACCCAGTACTTC.

The chain combines TRBV6-1 with TRBJ1-6; D is uncertain. The V gene lost 6 bases and the J gene lost 19 bases, with 16 bases spanning the gap. The CDR3 contains 11 residues. CDR1 and CDR2 from the germline V gene are MNHNS and SASEGT. The CDR3 region has the DNA TGTGCCAGCAGAGCCGGAAAAACCCATCACTTT. It specifies CASRAGKTHHF.

This clonotype was observed many times. The rearrangement joins TRBV10-3 to TRBJ2-3; possible D gene TRBD1, 7 bases. Per the germline V gene, CDR1 is ENHRY and CDR2 is SYGVKD. V lost 10 bases and J lost 0, with 14 bases in between. This CDR3 spans 14 amino acids. CDR3 in amino acids: CATSGGTSTDTQYF. Written as DNA, the CDR3 is TGTGCCACCTCAGGGGGGACTAGCACAGATACGCAGTATTTT.

This clonotype came up many times. The CDR3: CASSIDGRPQPQHF. Written as DNA, the CDR3 is TGTGCCAGTAGTATAGATGGCAGACCTCAGCCCCAGCATTTT. V usage is TRBV19 and J usage is TRBJ1-5; D not resolved. The germline V gene has CDR1 LNHDA and CDR2 SQIVND (reference sequence). This CDR3 is 14 amino acids long. Trimming took off 0 bases at V and 6 bases at J, with 9 bases between the two ends.

This clonotype showed up many times. This chain joins TRBV19 and TRBJ1-2; D is possibly TRBD1 (5 bases). There are 13 residues in the CDR3. V lost 5 bases and J 14 bases, leaving 21 bases between the germline ends. Per germline, CDR1 LNHDA and CDR2 SQIVND (reference sequence). The CDR3 sequence: CASSGRTGLPPTF. CDR3 DNA sequence: TGTGCCAGTAGTGGCAGGACGGGACTCCCTCCAACCTTC.

This clonotype was recorded at least ten times. The V gene is TRBV5-1, the J gene TRBJ2-2, with D maybe TRBD2 (6 bases). This CDR3 has 15 amino acids. The germline V gene encodes CDR1 SGHRS and CDR2 YFSETQ. Deletions cut 3 bases from V and 1 base from J, with 10 bases between. Here the CDR3 DNA reads TGCGCCAGCAGCTGGGGGGACGGGAACACCGGGGAGCTGTTTTTT. Translating gives CASSWGDGNTGELFF.

This clonotype was detected ten times or more. V is TRBV10-3 and J is TRBJ1-6, with TRBD1 matching 8 bases. With V trimmed by 0 bases and J by 7 bases, 2 bases remained unmatched. The length of the CDR3 is 15 residues. The germline V gene encodes CDR1 ENHRY and CDR2 SYGVKD. The DNA for the CDR3 is TGTGCCATCAGTGAGTCTCCAGGGGGCAATTCACCCCTCCACTTT. This sequence encodes CAISESPGGNSPLHF.

The rearrangement links TRBV11-2 to TRBJ2-7; weak D call: TRBD2 (5 bases). The CDR3 spans 13 residues. CDR1 and CDR2 from the germline V gene are SGHAT and FQNNGV. Trimming took 1 base from V and 5 from J, leaving 9 bases between them. The CDR3: CASSLGAADEQYF. CDR3 coding DNA: TGTGCCAGCAGCTTAGGGGCAGCGGACGAGCAGTACTTC.

This clonotype was counted many times. The chain combines TRBV6-5 with TRBJ2-7; D may be TRBD1 (5 bases). V gave up 4 bases and J gave up 3 bases, with 13 bases separating them. The CDR3 is 14 residues long. Per germline, CDR1 MNHEY and CDR2 SVGAGI. In DNA, the CDR3 is TGTGCCAGCAGTTCTGCAGGGCCCTTCTACGAGCAGTACTTC. Translation: CASSSAGPFYEQYF.

This clonotype was counted at least ten times. The gene calls are TRBV5-1 and TRBJ2-7; TRBD2 agrees at 15 bases. Germline V CDR1 and CDR2: SGHRS, YFSETQ. CDR3 size: 15 residues. The V segment lost 0 bases and the J segment 5 bases; nucleotides outside the gene matches: 0. CDR3 sequence reads: CASSLGTSGRDEQYF. In DNA, the CDR3 is TGCGCCAGCAGCTTGGGGACTAGCGGGAGGGACGAGCAGTACTTC.

V gene TRBV7-2 combines with J gene TRBJ1-2; 8 nucleotides align to TRBD1. CDR1 is SGHTA, CDR2 FQGNSA, per germline. The trim removed 5 bases at V and 8 bases at J, leaving 10 bases unmatched. This CDR3 comprises 14 residues. DNA of the CDR3: TGTGCCAGCAGCCCGAGCTTGGACAGGGCAGGCTACACCTTC. Translation: CASSPSLDRAGYTF.

This clonotype was recorded only once. V and J are TRBV6-5 and TRBJ1-2; D remains unclear. V shed 0 bases and J shed 2 bases, with 13 bases lying between them. This CDR3 contains 16 residues. CDR1 MNHEY and CDR2 SVGAGI come from the germline V gene. In nucleotides, the CDR3 is TGTGCCAGCAGTTACTCGAGTCTAGGGCGGAACTATGGCTACACCTTC. Translating gives CASSYSSLGRNYGYTF.